The sequence of this TCR beta chain was determined in a study of control samples from healthy donors and cancer patients. The assay was immunoSEQ multiplex PCR, and TCRdb's table has in-frame clones only and misses some. This sample yields some 57,000 clones, of which about 95% are seen a single time; approximately 2.2% belongs to the top ten. CDR1 and CDR2 from the germline V gene are SGHKS and YYEKEE (reference sequence). The CDR3 is 15 amino acids. J gave up 0 bases and V 4 bases, and 4 bases lay outside the gene matches. Source material: blood. The clonotype comes from a man aged 30 to 39 in good health. The chain carries TRBV5-5 and TRBJ1-3; TRBD1 matches 7 bases. In DNA, the CDR3 is TGTGCCAGCAGCCTCCGGACAGGCTCTGGAAACACCATATATTTT. Translated: CASSLRTGSGNTIYF.